A single T cell receptor (beta chain) is shown here with its context. The data were taken from a study of blood T cell repertoires in COVID-19. Germline CDR1 SGHTA, CDR2 FQGNSA. V was clipped by 5 bases and J by 13 bases; unmatched bases: 16. This CDR3 has 16 amino acids. As originally analysed: Scientists estimated how many nucleated cells there were by amplifying reference gene primers. TCRdb keeps only in-frame clones here, not all; method: immunoSEQ multiplex PCR. Clone size and V and J calls were adopted from that table, with D and trimming inferred from the DNA. The data contain approximately 200,000 clones, about 80% of them singletons.

This receptor was taken from a woman between 40 and 55 years old with acute COVID-19. Sequencing input: PBMCs or T cells enriched from blood (not recorded which). V is TRBV7-2 and J is TRBJ2-1, with 11 positions matching TRBD2. The DNA of the CDR3 is TGTGCCAGCAGCGCCCTCCTCGGCACTAGCGGGGGACTCCAGTTCTTC. This gives the protein CASSALLGTSGGLQFF. The full variable domain, its missing parts supplied by reference TRBV7-2 and TRBJ2-1, is GAGVSQSPSNKVTEKGKDVELRCDPISGHTALYWYRQSLGQGLEFLIYFQGNSAPDKSGLPSDRFSAERTGGSVSTLTIQRTQQEDSAVYLCASSALLGTSGGLQFFGPGTRLTVL.